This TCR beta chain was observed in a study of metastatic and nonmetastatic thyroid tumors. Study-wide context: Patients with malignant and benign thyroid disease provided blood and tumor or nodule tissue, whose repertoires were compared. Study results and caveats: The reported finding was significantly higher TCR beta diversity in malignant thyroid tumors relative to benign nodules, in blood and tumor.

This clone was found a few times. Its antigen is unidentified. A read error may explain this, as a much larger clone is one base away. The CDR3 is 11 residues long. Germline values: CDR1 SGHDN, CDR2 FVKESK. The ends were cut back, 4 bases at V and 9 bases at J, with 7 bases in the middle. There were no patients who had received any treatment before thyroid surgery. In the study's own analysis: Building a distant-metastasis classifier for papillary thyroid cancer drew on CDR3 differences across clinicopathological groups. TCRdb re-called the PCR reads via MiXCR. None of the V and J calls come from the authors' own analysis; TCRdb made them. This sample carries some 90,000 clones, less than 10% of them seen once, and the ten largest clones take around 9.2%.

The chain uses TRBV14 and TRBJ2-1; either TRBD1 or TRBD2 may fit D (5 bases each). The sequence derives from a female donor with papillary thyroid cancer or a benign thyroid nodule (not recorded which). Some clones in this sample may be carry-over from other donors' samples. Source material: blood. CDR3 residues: CASSRGTEQFF. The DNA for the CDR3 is TGTGCCAGCAGCCGGGGGACTGAGCAGTTCTTC.